This T cell receptor beta chain appears in the sequencing data of a study of CD8+ T cells in alopecia areata. Reverse transcription of extracted RNA yielded cDNA, which provided the sequencing template. TCRdb keeps only in-frame clones here, not all; method: immunoSEQ multiplex PCR. The repertoire consists of about 190,000 clones, with just under 65% occurring once and the leading ten covering roughly 1.3%. Treatment here: oral pan-JAK inhibitor, 5-10 mg twice daily. This CDR3 comprises 11 residues. V was trimmed by 1 base and J by 6 bases, leaving 0 bases between them. The germline gives CDR1 SGHAT, CDR2 FQNNGV.

The genes are TRBV11-2 and TRBJ2-2; D gene uncertain. The sequences come from CD4+ T cells sorted from blood, collected around week 50, from a patient treated with tofacitinib. The TCR was taken from a human donor with alopecia areata. The DNA of the CDR3 is TGTGCCAGCAGCTTAGCCGGGGAGCTGTTTTTT. Residues: CASSLAGELFF.